A selection of T cell receptor beta chains follows, all from one sample in a study of T-cell reconstitution after alpha-beta-depleted transplantation in children. A single record per CDR3 protein comes from TCRdb applying MiXCR to the PCR reads. The profile shows 400,000 to 450,000 distinct CDR3 sequences, approximately 41% of them singletons. The sequencing here drew on PBMCs, taken before TCRalphabeta/CD19-depleted stem cell transplant. These receptors were taken from a girl aged 2-10 years with aplastic anemia, due to receive a stem cell transplant. Each CDR3 is given with its conserved first and last residue. The order of the fields is D gene, V gene, J gene, CDR3 protein. The D gene is left open where the match is weak.

d_gene: TRBD2; v_gene: TRBV4-3; j_gene: TRBJ2-6; CDR3aa: CASSQDGGLAGPSGANVLTF
d_gene: NA; v_gene: TRBV27; j_gene: TRBJ2-7; CDR3aa: CASSHGGSYEQYF
d_gene: TRBD1; v_gene: TRBV6-2/TRBV6-3; j_gene: TRBJ1-2; CDR3aa: CASSYSGRGVHGYTF
d_gene: NA; v_gene: TRBV20-1; j_gene: TRBJ1-5; CDR3aa: CSARPPDQPQHF
d_gene: NA; v_gene: TRBV12-3/TRBV12-4; j_gene: TRBJ2-7; CDR3aa: CASSLEQGYEQYF
d_gene: TRBD2; v_gene: TRBV24-1; j_gene: TRBJ2-1; CDR3aa: CATRGTSGRGGVDNEQFF
d_gene: NA; v_gene: TRBV5-1; j_gene: TRBJ2-7; CDR3aa: CASSLGQAAYEQYF
d_gene: TRBD1; v_gene: TRBV7-6; j_gene: TRBJ2-1; CDR3aa: CASRNEGGWMASYNEQFF
d_gene: NA; v_gene: TRBV20-1; j_gene: TRBJ2-1; CDR3aa: CSARETGSEQFF
d_gene: NA; v_gene: TRBV10-2; j_gene: TRBJ1-2; CDR3aa: CASSETSTGIYGYTF
d_gene: TRBD2; v_gene: TRBV12-3/TRBV12-4; j_gene: TRBJ2-1; CDR3aa: CASSPRTSLYEQFF
d_gene: NA; v_gene: TRBV12-3/TRBV12-4; j_gene: TRBJ2-3; CDR3aa: CASSLGTADTQYF
d_gene: TRBD2; v_gene: TRBV29-1; j_gene: TRBJ2-3; CDR3aa: CSVEPWASGEDTQYF
d_gene: TRBD2; v_gene: TRBV7-8; j_gene: TRBJ2-5; CDR3aa: CASSSSGHRGTNQETQYF
d_gene: TRBD1; v_gene: TRBV5-1; j_gene: TRBJ2-1; CDR3aa: CASTRRGQGYNEQFF
d_gene: TRBD2; v_gene: TRBV20-1; j_gene: TRBJ2-3; CDR3aa: CSARKGRREGLGDTQYF
d_gene: NA; v_gene: TRBV4-3; j_gene: TRBJ2-1; CDR3aa: CASSRGGGSYNEQFF
d_gene: NA; v_gene: TRBV5-5; j_gene: TRBJ2-3; CDR3aa: CASSWLRPDTDTQYF
d_gene: TRBD2; v_gene: TRBV28; j_gene: TRBJ2-1; CDR3aa: CASSFLAASGSEQFF
d_gene: NA; v_gene: TRBV5-1; j_gene: TRBJ2-3; CDR3aa: CASSLLAQRDTQYF
d_gene: TRBD1; v_gene: TRBV28; j_gene: TRBJ2-3; CDR3aa: CASSRDGTGGGTQYF
d_gene: TRBD1; v_gene: TRBV10-3; j_gene: TRBJ2-7; CDR3aa: CAINRGYSYEQYF
d_gene: TRBD1; v_gene: TRBV10-3; j_gene: TRBJ2-3; CDR3aa: CAISEPGTGSPDTQYF
d_gene: NA; v_gene: TRBV6-5; j_gene: TRBJ2-3; CDR3aa: CASSYAAGAHFSTDTQYF
d_gene: TRBD2; v_gene: TRBV4-1; j_gene: TRBJ2-1; CDR3aa: CASSQPAGGPINEQFF
d_gene: TRBD2; v_gene: TRBV25-1; j_gene: TRBJ2-3; CDR3aa: CASKARRGDTDTQYF
d_gene: NA; v_gene: TRBV5-6; j_gene: TRBJ2-5; CDR3aa: CASSSFFRGARETQYF
d_gene: NA; v_gene: TRBV5-1; j_gene: TRBJ2-3; CDR3aa: CASSLPRYDTQYF
d_gene: NA; v_gene: TRBV4-3; j_gene: TRBJ2-4; CDR3aa: CASSQERSENIQYF